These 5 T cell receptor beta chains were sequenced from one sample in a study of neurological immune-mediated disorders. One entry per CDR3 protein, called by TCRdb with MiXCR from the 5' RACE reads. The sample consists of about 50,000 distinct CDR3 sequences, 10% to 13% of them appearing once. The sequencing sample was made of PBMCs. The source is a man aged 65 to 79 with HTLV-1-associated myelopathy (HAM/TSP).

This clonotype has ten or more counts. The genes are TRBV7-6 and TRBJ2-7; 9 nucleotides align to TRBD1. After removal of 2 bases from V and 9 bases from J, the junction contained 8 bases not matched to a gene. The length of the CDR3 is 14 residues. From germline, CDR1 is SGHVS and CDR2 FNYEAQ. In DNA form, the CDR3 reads TGTGCCAGCAGCTTATTGACAGGGGGGGACGGGCAGTACTTC. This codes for CASSLLTGGDGQYF.

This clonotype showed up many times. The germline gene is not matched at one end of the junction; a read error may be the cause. CDR3 amino acids: CASSITAGQPFF. The CDR3 DNA reads as TGTGCCAGCAGCATCACGGCAGGCCAGCCATTTTTT. The chain joins TRBV7-2 to TRBJ1-5, with D unresolved. The CDR3 has 12 residues. Looked up from germline, CDR1 is SGHTA and CDR2 is FQGNSA.

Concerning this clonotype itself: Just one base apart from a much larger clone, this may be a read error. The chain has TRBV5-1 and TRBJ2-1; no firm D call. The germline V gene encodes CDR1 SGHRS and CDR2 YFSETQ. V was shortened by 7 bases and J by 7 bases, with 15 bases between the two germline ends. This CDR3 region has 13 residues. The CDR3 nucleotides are TGCGCCAGCCGATTTATTACGAAAAATGAGCAGTTCTTC. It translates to CASRFITKNEQFF.

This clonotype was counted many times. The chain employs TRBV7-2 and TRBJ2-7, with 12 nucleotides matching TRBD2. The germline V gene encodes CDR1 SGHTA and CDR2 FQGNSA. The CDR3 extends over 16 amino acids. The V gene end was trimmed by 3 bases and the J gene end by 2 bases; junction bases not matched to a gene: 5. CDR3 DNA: TGTGCCAGCAGCTTGGGCGCTAGCGGGAGGGCCTACGAGCAGTACTTC. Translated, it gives CASSLGASGRAYEQYF.

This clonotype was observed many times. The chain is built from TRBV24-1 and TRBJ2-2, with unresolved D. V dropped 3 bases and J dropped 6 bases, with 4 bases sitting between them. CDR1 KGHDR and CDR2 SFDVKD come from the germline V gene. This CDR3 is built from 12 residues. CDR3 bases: TGTGCCACCAGTGATCGAGCCGGGGAGCTGTTTTTT. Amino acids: CATSDRAGELFF.